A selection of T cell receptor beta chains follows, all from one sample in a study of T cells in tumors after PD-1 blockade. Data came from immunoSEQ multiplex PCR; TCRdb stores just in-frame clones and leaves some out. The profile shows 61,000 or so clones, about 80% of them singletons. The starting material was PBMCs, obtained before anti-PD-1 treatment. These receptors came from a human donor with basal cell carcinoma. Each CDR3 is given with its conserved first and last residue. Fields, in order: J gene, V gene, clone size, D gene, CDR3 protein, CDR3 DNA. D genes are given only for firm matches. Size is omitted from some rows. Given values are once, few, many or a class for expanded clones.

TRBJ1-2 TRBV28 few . CASSSIYKTGNYGYTF TGTGCCAGCAGTTCAATTTATAAGACAGGAAACTATGGCTACACCTTC
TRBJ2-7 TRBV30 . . CAWLPHSGRLSYEQYF TGTGCCTGGCTTCCCCACAGTGGCAGACTCTCCTACGAGCAGTACTTC
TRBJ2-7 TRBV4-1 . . CASSQEGRGPYEQYF TGCGCCAGCAGCCAAGAGGGCAGGGGTCCCTACGAGCAGTACTTC
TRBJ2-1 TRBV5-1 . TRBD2 CARGGGAGYNEQFF TGCGCCCGCGGCGGGGGGGCGGGATACAATGAGCAGTTCTTC
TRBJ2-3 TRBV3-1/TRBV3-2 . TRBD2 CASSQSGGGRSDTQYF TGTGCCAGCAGCCAATCTGGCGGGGGAAGGTCAGATACGCAGTATTTT
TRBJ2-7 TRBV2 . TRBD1 CASRGTVLSSYEQYF TGTGCCAGCAGGGGGACAGTCCTGAGCTCCTACGAGCAGTACTTC
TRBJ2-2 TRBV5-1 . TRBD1 CASSLTRQGGITGELFF TGCGCCAGCAGCTTGACTCGACAGGGGGGTATCACCGGGGAGCTGTTTTTT
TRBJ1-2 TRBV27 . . CASGNIGGSGYTF TGTGCCAGCGGAAATATAGGGGGTTCTGGCTACACCTTC
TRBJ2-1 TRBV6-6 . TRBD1 CASSSGDRGWYEQFF TGTGCCAGCAGTTCCGGGGACAGGGGTTGGTATGAGCAGTTCTTC
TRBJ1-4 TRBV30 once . CAWMTGDLEKLFF TGTGCCTGGATGACGGGGGATCTTGAAAAACTGTTTTTT
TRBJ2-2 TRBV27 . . CASSSLPRADTGELFF TGTGCCAGCAGTTCGTTGCCCAGGGCGGACACCGGGGAGCTGTTTTTT
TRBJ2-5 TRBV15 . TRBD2 CATSTGLAGGQETQYF TGTGCCACCAGCACGGGACTAGCGGGGGGGCAAGAGACCCAGTACTTC
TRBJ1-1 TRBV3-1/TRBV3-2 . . CASSFTGKNTEAFF TGTGCCAGCAGTTTCACAGGGAAGAACACTGAAGCTTTCTTT
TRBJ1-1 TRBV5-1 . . CASSPSGGPEAFF TGCGCCAGCAGCCCCAGTGGCGGCCCTGAAGCTTTCTTT
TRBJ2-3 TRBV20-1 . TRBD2 CSASLRLAGGGDTQYF TGCAGTGCTAGTCTTAGACTAGCGGGGGGCGGAGATACGCAGTATTTT
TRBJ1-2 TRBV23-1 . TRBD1 CASSRPGQGFYGYTF TGCGCCAGCAGTCGCCCGGGACAGGGTTTTTATGGCTACACCTTC
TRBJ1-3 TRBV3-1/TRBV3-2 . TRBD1 CASSQPQGARNTIYF TGTGCCAGCAGCCAACCACAGGGGGCTAGAAACACCATATATTTT
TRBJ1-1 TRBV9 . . CASSVATSGTVNTEAFF TGTGCCAGCAGCGTAGCTACATCGGGAACGGTGAACACTGAAGCTTTCTTT
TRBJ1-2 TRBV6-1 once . CASSERLGALGGYTF TGTGCCAGCAGTGAACGGCTGGGGGCGCTGGGTGGCTACACCTTC
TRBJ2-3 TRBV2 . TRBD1 CASRKTGGATDTQYF TGTGCCAGCAGAAAGACAGGGGGCGCGACAGATACGCAGTATTTT
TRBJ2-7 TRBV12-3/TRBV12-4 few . CASKGRTYEQYF TGTGCCAGCAAGGGGCGGACCTACGAGCAGTACTTC
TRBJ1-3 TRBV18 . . CASSLQGISGNTIYF TGTGCCAGCTCACTACAGGGCATCTCTGGAAACACCATATATTTT
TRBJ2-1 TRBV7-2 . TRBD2 CASSLAGTSGYNEQFF TGTGCCAGCAGCTTAGCCGGGACTAGCGGGTACAATGAGCAGTTCTTC
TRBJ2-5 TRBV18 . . CASSPPGATGETQYF TGTGCCAGCTCACCCCCCGGGGCCACAGGAGAGACCCAGTACTTC
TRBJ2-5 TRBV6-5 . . CASSYFASGETQYF TGTGCCAGCAGTTACTTCGCCTCAGGAGAGACCCAGTACTTC
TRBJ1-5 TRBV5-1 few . CASSLNGNSNQPQHF TGCGCCAGCAGCTTGAACGGCAATAGCAATCAGCCCCAGCATTTT
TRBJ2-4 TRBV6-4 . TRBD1 CASSESGGNIQYF TGTGCCAGCAGTGAGTCAGGGGGAAACATTCAGTACTTC
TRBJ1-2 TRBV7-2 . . CASSLDPSTGYTF TGTGCCAGCAGCTTAGATCCATCAACGGGCTACACCTTC
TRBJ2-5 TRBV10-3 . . CAISGASQETQYF TGTGCCATCAGTGGCGCGTCCCAGGAGACCCAGTACTTC
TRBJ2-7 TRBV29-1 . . CSSTDSYEQYF TGCAGCTCCACGGACAGCTACGAGCAGTACTTC
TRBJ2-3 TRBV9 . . CASSVASSSATQYF TGTGCCAGCAGCGTAGCTTCTTCCTCGGCTACGCAGTATTTT
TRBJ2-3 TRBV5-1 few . CASSLQSGDTQYF TGCGCCAGCAGCCTACAGTCAGGGGATACGCAGTATTTT
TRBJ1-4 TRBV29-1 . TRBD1 CSVRRGTGNNEKLFF TGCAGCGTTCGCCGGGGGACAGGGAATAATGAAAAACTGTTTTTT
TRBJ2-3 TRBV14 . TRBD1 CASSQGDRSTDTQYF TGTGCCAGCAGCCAGGGGGACAGGAGCACAGATACGCAGTATTTT
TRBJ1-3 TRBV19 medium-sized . CASRALYSGNTIYF TGTGCCAGTAGGGCACTTTACTCTGGAAACACCATATATTTT
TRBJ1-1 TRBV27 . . CASRRQAWGNTEAFF TGTGCCAGCAGACGACAGGCCTGGGGGAACACTGAAGCTTTCTTT
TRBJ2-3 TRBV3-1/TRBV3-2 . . CASSQAGVLSTDTQYF TGTGCCAGCAGCCAAGCGGGTGTACTAAGCACAGATACGCAGTATTTT
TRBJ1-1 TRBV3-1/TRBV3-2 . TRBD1 CASSQGTGANTEAFF TGTGCCAGCAGCCAGGGGACAGGGGCGAACACTGAAGCTTTCTTT
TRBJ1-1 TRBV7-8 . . CASSLARGPTEAFF TGTGCCAGCAGCTTAGCGCGGGGGCCCACTGAAGCTTTCTTT
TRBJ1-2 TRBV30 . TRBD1 CAWSVRLGTGNGYTF TGTGCCTGGAGTGTACGGCTAGGGACAGGGAATGGCTACACCTTC
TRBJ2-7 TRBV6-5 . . CASSYSNLAGAGEQYF TGTGCCAGCAGTTACTCGAACTTGGCGGGGGCGGGTGAGCAGTACTTC
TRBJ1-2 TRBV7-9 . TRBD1 CASSEDRSSYGYTF TGTGCCAGCAGCGAGGACAGGTCGAGTTATGGCTACACCTTC